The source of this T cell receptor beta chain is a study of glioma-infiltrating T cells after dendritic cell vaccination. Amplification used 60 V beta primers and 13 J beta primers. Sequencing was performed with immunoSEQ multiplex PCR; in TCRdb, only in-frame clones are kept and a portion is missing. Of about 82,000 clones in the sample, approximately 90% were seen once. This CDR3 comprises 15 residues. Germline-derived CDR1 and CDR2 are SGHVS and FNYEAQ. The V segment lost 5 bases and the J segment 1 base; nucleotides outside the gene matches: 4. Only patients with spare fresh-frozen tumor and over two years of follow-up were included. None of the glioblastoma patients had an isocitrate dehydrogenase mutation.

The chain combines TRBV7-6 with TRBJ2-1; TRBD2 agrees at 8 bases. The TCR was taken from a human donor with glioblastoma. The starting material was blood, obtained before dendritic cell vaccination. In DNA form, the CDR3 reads TGTGCCAGCAGCCCCTTAGCGGGGTCCTACAATGAGCAGTTCTTC. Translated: CASSPLAGSYNEQFF.